The 27 T cell receptor beta chains reported below all come from one sample, sequenced in a study. Cells sorted as Tregs were CD4+, CD25+ and CD127-/low. A single record per CDR3 protein comes from TCRdb applying MiXCR to the 5' RACE reads. Counted here are roughly 30,000 distinct CDR3 sequences, 25% to 30% occurring once; the ten biggest clones make up about 2%. The sequenced sample was tumor-infiltrating Tregs sorted from the breast tumor. These receptors all come from a female donor with breast cancer.

Turning to this clonotype: This may be a read error: a much more frequent sequence differs by one nucleotide. DNA for the CDR3: TGCAGTGCTGGCCCCAACTACGAGCAGTACTTC. Translation gives CSAGPNYEQYF. The chain uses TRBV20-1 and TRBJ2-7; D gene unclear. Trimming stripped 5 bases from V and 3 bases from J, with 8 bases between. This CDR3 spans 11 amino acids. Germline V gives CDR1 DFQATT, CDR2 SNEGSKA (reference sequence).

This clonotype was recorded at least ten times. Here the CDR3 reads CASSLWSGRSEQYF. The CDR3 DNA follows: TGTGCCAGCAGTTTATGGAGCGGGAGGAGCGAGCAGTACTTC. V gene TRBV27 combines with J gene TRBJ2-7, with 9 bases matching TRBD2. In germline, CDR1 is MNHEY, CDR2 SMNVEV (reference sequence). The CDR3 loop spans 14 amino acids. The V segment lost 1 base and the J segment 6 bases; nucleotides outside the gene matches: 4.

This chain joins TRBV20-1 and TRBJ1-2; TRBD1 matches at 7 bases. In germline, CDR1 is DFQATT, CDR2 SNEGSKA (reference sequence). The ends lost 3 bases at V and 4 bases at J; junction bases unmatched: 11. The CDR3 spans 15 residues. In nucleotides, the CDR3 is TGCAGTGCTAGGTCACAGGGGAGTGTTGGCTATGGCTACACCTTC. Residues: CSARSQGSVGYGYTF.

CDR3 bases: TGTGCCAGCAGCCTCACGGGGACTGGGGCCAACGTCCTGACTTTC. As protein: CASSLTGTGANVLTF. The rearrangement uses TRBV7-9 and TRBJ2-6, with a weak D call TRBD2 (5 bases). Germline CDR1 reads SEHNR; CDR2 reads FQNEAQ (reference sequence). The CDR3 has 15 residues. V gave up 5 bases and J gave up 2 bases, with 10 bases separating them.

In its sample, this clonotype is medium-sized. The chain combines TRBV20-1 with TRBJ1-1, with TRBD1 matching 7 bases. V shed 6 bases and J 1 base; nucleotides not matched to a gene: 5. Germline CDR1 DFQATT, CDR2 SNEGSKA (reference sequence). This CDR3 is built from 13 residues. The DNA of the CDR3 is TGCAGTGCAGCTCGGACAGGGAACACTGAAGCTTTCTTT. Its translation is CSAARTGNTEAFF.

This clonotype was counted at least ten times. V usage is TRBV12-3 or TRBV12-4 and J usage is TRBJ1-2; possibly TRBD1 for D (5 bases). The CDR3 runs to 12 residues. Trimming removed 3 bases from V and 8 bases from J, with 10 bases in between. CDR3 sequence reads: CASSFYRQGYTF. In nucleotides, the CDR3 is TGTGCCAGCAGTTTTTACAGGCAAGGCTACACCTTC.

This clonotype was seen more than once but under ten times. A read error is possible here, since a much larger clone lies one base away. The rearrangement links TRBV3-1 to TRBJ2-7, with D possibly TRBD1 on 5 matching bases. Looked up from germline, CDR1 is LGHDT and CDR2 is YNNKEL (reference sequence). The CDR3 covers 13 residues. The CDR3 loop is CASGQRQRYEQYF. CDR3 nucleotide sequence: TGTGCCAGCGGCCAACGACAGAGATACGAGCAGTACTTC.

This clonotype was counted many times. The genes are TRBV7-9 and TRBJ2-7, with D unresolved. Germline CDR1 SEHNR, CDR2 FQNEAQ (reference sequence). V lost 4 bases and J lost 2, with 9 bases in between. The CDR3 covers 13 residues. CDR3: CASSSGRAYEQYF. CDR3 coding DNA: TGTGCCAGCAGCTCCGGACGAGCCTACGAGCAGTACTTC.

The table lists this clonotype with many counts. This rearrangement joins TRBV6-5 to TRBJ2-3, with 9 bases aligning to TRBD2. The V gene's germline CDR1 is MNHEY and CDR2 SVGAGI. V was clipped by 5 bases and J by 2 bases; unmatched bases: 8. The CDR3 consists of 16 residues. The CDR3 DNA is TGTGCCAGCAGTCCAACTAGCGGGCTATCCACAGATACGCAGTATTTT. The encoded protein is CASSPTSGLSTDTQYF.

Points on this clonotype: A much larger clonotype is one base distant, so this may be a read error. The genes are TRBV24-1 and TRBJ1-2; D call uncertain. V lost 0 bases and J 8 bases, leaving 12 bases between the germline ends. Germline CDR1 and CDR2: KGHDR and SFDVKD. This CDR3 is built from 14 residues. Here the CDR3 reads CATSDLQHPLGYTF. In DNA, the CDR3 is TGTGCCACCAGTGATTTGCAACACCCCTTGGGCTACACCTTC.

There are many counts of this clonotype. The chain couples TRBV7-3 to TRBJ1-1, with a possible D match to TRBD1 (6 bases). Germline assignment: CDR1 SGHTA and CDR2 FQGTGA. V lost 5 bases and J 5 bases, leaving 15 bases between the germline ends. CDR3 size: 14 residues. In DNA, the CDR3 is TGTGCCAGCAGCCAAGGTGGGGGGCGGACTGAAGCTTTCTTT. Protein product: CASSQGGGRTEAFF.

This clonotype has ten or more counts. CDR3 region: CASSLTGSSGNTIYF. The DNA for the CDR3 is TGTGCCAGCAGCTTAACAGGGAGCTCTGGAAACACCATATATTTT. The chain links TRBV7-3 to TRBJ1-3; D is undetermined. Trimming cost V 0 bases and J 0 bases, with 6 bases left between them. Per germline, CDR1 SGHTA and CDR2 FQGTGA. The CDR3 contains 15 residues.

This chain joins TRBV20-1 and TRBJ2-7, with D perhaps TRBD2 (7 bases). Germline V gene lookup returns CDR1 DFQATT and CDR2 SNEGSKA (reference sequence). This CDR3 spans 15 amino acids. Trimming cost V 0 bases and J 2 bases, with 14 bases left between them. In DNA form, the CDR3 reads TGCAGTGCTAGAGATCGCCAGGGGACTACCTACGAGCAGTACTTC. This codes for CSARDRQGTTYEQYF.

This clonotype appeared a few times. Given a much more abundant clone one base away, this may be a read error. V and J are TRBV4-2 and TRBJ2-5, with 9 bases aligning to TRBD2. Trimming took 0 bases from V and 3 from J; bases not matched to a gene: 2. The CDR3 runs to 15 residues. The germline gives CDR1 LGHNA, CDR2 YNFKEQ. CDR3 nucleotide sequence: TGTGCCAGCAGCCAAGAGCGGGAGGGCGAAGAGACCCAGTACTTC. This gives the protein CASSQEREGEETQYF.

This clonotype was recorded many times. The chain links TRBV12-3 or TRBV12-4 to TRBJ2-1; possibly TRBD2 for D (5 bases). V was cut by 5 bases and J by 9 bases, with 20 bases left in between. This CDR3 has 15 amino acids. CDR3 in amino acids: CASSRGIGPWGEQFF. Here the CDR3 DNA reads TGTGCCAGCAGTCGGGGTATAGGACCCTGGGGTGAGCAGTTCTTC.

The gene calls are TRBV7-9 and TRBJ2-1; D is perhaps TRBD2 (5 bases). V lost 2 bases, J lost 9 bases, and 11 bases lay in between. The CDR3 is 13 amino acids. Looked up from germline, CDR1 is SEHNR and CDR2 is FQNEAQ (reference sequence). The chain's CDR3 is CASSLRVGIEQFF. The CDR3 nucleotides are TGTGCCAGCAGCTTAAGGGTCGGGATTGAGCAGTTCTTC.

As to this clonotype: A read error may explain this, as a much larger clone is one base away. The chain carries TRBV24-1 and TRBJ2-2; D may be TRBD2 (5 bases). The length of the CDR3 is 14 residues. CDR1 and CDR2 from the germline V gene are KGHDR and SFDVKD. DNA for the CDR3: TGTGCCACCAGTGGTCGGACCCACACCGGGGAGCCGTTTTTT. It translates to CATSGRTHTGEPFF.

This clonotype was found many times. The CDR3: CASSAVDSRNTEAFF. CDR3 in DNA: TGCGCCAGCAGCGCCGTAGACAGCCGGAACACTGAAGCTTTCTTT. The V and J genes are TRBV5-1 and TRBJ1-1, with a weak D call TRBD1 (5 bases). The CDR3 covers 15 residues. Trimming pared 4 bases from V and 1 base from J, leaving 14 bases between. Per germline, CDR1 SGHRS and CDR2 YFSETQ.

This clonotype was counted ten times or more. CDR3 sequence (DNA): TGTGCCAGCAGTGAGGGACAACTTCTCTCCTACGAGCAGTACTTC. Protein sequence: CASSEGQLLSYEQYF. This chain joins TRBV2 and TRBJ2-7; possible D gene TRBD1, 6 bases. V shed 3 bases and J shed 0 bases, with 12 bases lying between them. This CDR3 comprises 15 residues. The V gene's germline CDR1 is SNHLY and CDR2 FYNNEI.

This clonotype appeared many times. The chain is built from TRBV12-3 or TRBV12-4 and TRBJ1-6, with D possibly being TRBD1 (5 bases). The V end lost 5 bases, the J end lost 4 bases, and 9 bases lay between the germline ends. CDR3 size: 14 residues. This chain's CDR3 is CASSQQDYNSPLHF. CDR3 DNA sequence: TGTGCCAGCAGTCAACAGGATTATAATTCACCCCTCCACTTT.

This clonotype has at least ten counts. This chain connects TRBV18 to TRBJ2-1, with D possibly matching TRBD2 (6 bases). V was trimmed by 1 base and J by 7 bases, leaving 11 bases between them. The CDR3 contains 14 residues. The V gene's germline CDR1 is KGHSH and CDR2 LQKENI. CDR3 sequence reads: CASSPLTSTNEQFF. The CDR3 coding sequence is TGTGCCAGCTCACCACTTACTAGCACAAATGAGCAGTTCTTC.

The rearrangement links TRBV7-2 to TRBJ2-1; the D is unclear. Looked up from germline, CDR1 is SGHTA and CDR2 is FQGNSA. The CDR3 spans 14 residues. Trimming left V 1 base short and J 2 bases short, with 6 bases between. CDR3 coding DNA: TGTGCCAGCAGCTTAGGCCTGACCTACAATGAGCAGTTCTTC. Translated, it gives CASSLGLTYNEQFF.

This clonotype is classed as medium-sized. The chain links TRBV6-5 to TRBJ1-1; possibly TRBD1 for D (6 bases). Looked up from germline, CDR1 is MNHEY and CDR2 is SVGAGI. The CDR3 is 15 residues long. The V and J ends lost 2 bases and 4 bases respectively, with 14 bases between them. The CDR3 spells CASSYGTLWGTEAFF. The CDR3 nucleotides read TGTGCCAGCAGTTACGGGACACTCTGGGGCACTGAAGCTTTCTTT.

This clonotype was detected ten times or more. The rearrangement joins TRBV12-3 or TRBV12-4 to TRBJ1-3, with a possible D match to TRBD1 (6 bases). V lost 4 bases, J lost 1 base, and 14 bases lay in between. The CDR3 is made up of 16 amino acids. The CDR3 region has the DNA TGTGCCAGCAGTTACTCCACTAGGGGGTCTGGAAACACCATATATTTT. This gives the protein CASSYSTRGSGNTIYF.

As concerns this clonotype: Sequence at one end of the junction differs from germline and may be a read error. The chain uses TRBV7-3 and TRBJ2-1; possibly TRBD2 for D (6 bases). The CDR3 loop spans 15 amino acids. The germline CDR1 and CDR2 sequences are SGHTA and FQGTGA. CDR3 nucleotides: TGTGCCAGCAGCTTAACGCGGGGCCCCTACAATGAGGAGTTCTTC. Its translation is CASSLTRGPYNEEFF. Looking up the rest from reference TRBV7-3 and TRBJ2-1 gives the full variable domain: GAGVSQTPSNKVTEKGKYVELRCDPISGHTALYWYRQSLGQGPEFLIYFQGTGAADDSGLPNDRFFAVRPEGSVSTLKIQRTERGDSAVYLCASSLTRGPYNEEFFGPGTRLTVL.

The rearrangement joins TRBV6-5 to TRBJ2-7, with 11 bases identical to TRBD1. The CDR3 sequence is 16 residues long. The V gene end was trimmed by 5 bases and the J gene end by 5 bases; junction bases not matched to a gene: 11. From germline, CDR1 is MNHEY and CDR2 SVGAGI. The CDR3 DNA follows: TGTGCCAGCAGTCATCGGGACAGGGGGTTTTGGGACGAGCAGTACTTC. Residues: CASSHRDRGFWDEQYF.

This clonotype is judged medium-sized. The rearrangement links TRBV18 to TRBJ2-1; D gene uncertain. This CDR3 is 11 amino acids long. V shed 5 bases and J shed 5 bases, with 4 bases lying between them. Germline values: CDR1 KGHSH, CDR2 LQKENI. The CDR3: CASSGDNEQFF. For the CDR3, the DNA is TGTGCCAGCTCAGGGGACAATGAGCAGTTCTTC.